Below, 23 T cell receptor beta chains from the same sample are listed, as sequenced in a study of cytomegalovirus exposure and HLA in healthy donors (dated by TCRdb to 2017 to 2019). The library relied on the immunoSEQ multiplex PCR assay. The table was pulled from immuneACCESS by TCRdb, which kept in-frame rearrangements only. Such tables lose some clones; where checked, under half of the loss comes from unresolved V genes, and the rest has no known cause. Within this sample are approximately 150,000 clones, with about 89% of them counted one time only. Together, the top ten hold roughly 2.5% of the sample. Sequencing was performed on PBMCs. These receptors originate from a young man in good health and CMV-seropositive.

The genes are TRBV11-2 and TRBJ2-3, with a possible D match to TRBD2 (6 bases). V was shortened by 0 bases and J by 6 bases, with 7 bases between the two germline ends. In germline, CDR1 is SGHAT, CDR2 FQNNGV. The CDR3 totals 13 residues. As DNA, the CDR3 is TGTGCCAGCAGCTTAGATGGAGGGGATACGCAGTATTTT. Protein: CASSLDGGDTQYF.

This chain's CDR3 is CASSFGRRSGSYNEQFF. The CDR3 DNA is TGTGCCAGCAGCTTTGGGCGGCGGAGCGGTTCCTACAATGAGCAGTTCTTC. V usage is TRBV7-9 and J usage is TRBJ2-1; D is perhaps TRBD2 (5 bases). The CDR3 has 17 residues. Trimming took off 3 bases at V and 1 base at J, with 16 bases between the two ends. Per germline, CDR1 SEHNR and CDR2 FQNEAQ (reference sequence).

Details on this clone: The same CDR3 can be traced to other DNA sequences in this sample. The chain recombines TRBV4-3 with TRBJ2-7, with 7 bases aligning to TRBD2. CDR1 and CDR2 from the germline V gene are LGHNA and YSLEER. V lost 0 bases and J lost 2; bases outside the gene matches: 4. This CDR3 is built from 15 residues. The CDR3 sequence: CASSQERGGPYEQYF. DNA for the CDR3: TGCGCCAGCAGCCAAGAAAGGGGAGGGCCCTACGAGCAGTACTTC.

This clone was recorded a few times. V and J are TRBV2 and TRBJ2-7; possible D gene TRBD1, 6 bases. The CDR3 consists of 11 residues. V shed 10 bases and J shed 7 bases, with 14 bases lying between them. Germline V gives CDR1 SNHLY, CDR2 FYNNEI. The CDR3 spells CATTGNREQYF. CDR3 DNA: TGTGCCACCACAGGGAACCGGGAGCAGTACTTC. Full variable domain (missing parts from reference TRBV2 and TRBJ2-7): EPEVTQTPSHQVTQMGQEVILRCVPISNHLYFYWYRQILGQKVEFLVSFYNNEISEKSEIFDDQFSVERPDGSNFTLKIRSTKLEDSAMYFCATTGNREQYFGPGTRLTVT.

V is TRBV11-2 and J is TRBJ1-1, with 8 bases aligning to TRBD1. From germline, CDR1 is SGHAT and CDR2 FQNNGV. This CDR3 is built from 15 residues. V trimming: 5 bases; J trimming: 3 bases; junction bases outside the gene matches: 8. CDR3 DNA: TGTGCCAGCAGCCGACAGGGGCTTAAGGACACTGAAGCTTTCTTT. Amino acid sequence: CASSRQGLKDTEAFF.

The chain couples TRBV27 to TRBJ2-3, with TRBD2 matching over 9 bases. The CDR3 loop spans 15 amino acids. Trimming at V came to 2 bases and at J to 2 bases, leaving 2 bases not matched to a gene. Per the germline V gene, CDR1 is MNHEY and CDR2 is SMNVEV (reference sequence). The CDR3 DNA reads as TGTGCCAGCAGTTTACTAGCGGGGTACACAGATACGCAGTATTTT. Protein sequence: CASSLLAGYTDTQYF.

This clone has only a few counts. Written as DNA, the CDR3 is TGTGCCAGCAGCGGCGACAGGGCCGAGCAGTACTTC. This encodes CASSGDRAEQYF. The chain links TRBV2 to TRBJ2-7, with 7 nucleotides matching TRBD1. Per germline, CDR1 SNHLY and CDR2 FYNNEI. V gave up 6 bases and J gave up 6 bases; unmatched junction bases: 5. The CDR3 sequence is 12 residues long. The full variable domain, its missing parts supplied by reference TRBV2 and TRBJ2-7, is EPEVTQTPSHQVTQMGQEVILRCVPISNHLYFYWYRQILGQKVEFLVSFYNNEISEKSEIFDDQFSVERPDGSNFTLKIRSTKLEDSAMYFCASSGDRAEQYFGPGTRLTVT.

The rearrangement uses TRBV10-3 and TRBJ1-1; weak D call: TRBD1 (5 bases). Germline lookup yields CDR1 ENHRY and CDR2 SYGVKD. CDR3 size: 13 residues. V lost 7 bases and J lost 2, with 11 bases in between. CDR3 amino acids: CAINVQANTEAFF. The DNA for the CDR3 is TGTGCCATCAATGTACAGGCCAACACTGAAGCTTTCTTT.

The V call is TRBV2, the J call TRBJ1-2; 11 positions match TRBD1. The V gene end was trimmed by 5 bases and the J gene end by 4 bases; junction bases not matched to a gene: 9. CDR3 length: 16 residues. Germline V gene data show CDR1 as SNHLY and CDR2 as FYNNEI. CDR3 protein: CASSYRRTGGGYGYTF. The CDR3 DNA follows: TGTGCCAGCAGTTACCGGAGGACAGGGGGCGGCTATGGCTACACCTTC.

V usage is TRBV7-2 and J usage is TRBJ2-7; no clear D. Trimming removed 3 bases at V and 5 bases at J, with 8 bases between. Germline V gene lookup returns CDR1 SGHTA and CDR2 FQGNSA. The CDR3 is 12 residues long. CDR3 region: CASSFTGDEQYF. CDR3 DNA sequence: TGTGCCAGCAGCTTCACGGGTGACGAGCAGTACTTC.

J is TRBJ2-7 and V is TRBV12-5; the D gene is possibly TRBD1 (6 bases). The CDR3 sequence is 16 residues long. CDR1 LGHNT and CDR2 FRNRAP come from the germline V gene. Trimming stripped 0 bases from V and 4 bases from J, with 16 bases between. The CDR3 nucleotides read TGTGCTAGTGGTTTGGTCCTGGCAGGGGCCCGATACGAGCAGTACTTC. As protein: CASGLVLAGARYEQYF. Based on the CDR3 plus reference TRBV12-5 and TRBJ2-7, the full variable domain is DARVTQTPRHKVTEMGQEVTMRCQPILGHNTVFWYRQTMMQGLELLAYFRNRAPLDDSGMPKDRFSAEMPDATLATLKIQPSEPRDSAVYFCASGLVLAGARYEQYFGPGTRLTVT.

This clone was counted a few times. The chain carries TRBV6-6 and TRBJ2-1, with D hard to call. CDR1 MNHNY and CDR2 SVGAGI come from the germline V gene (reference sequence). There are 12 residues in the CDR3. The germline V and J ends were trimmed by 0 bases and 6 bases, with 3 bases remaining between them. CDR3 sequence (DNA): TGTGCCAGCAGTTACTCCGGCAATGAGCAGTTCTTC. It yields the protein CASSYSGNEQFF.

This chain connects TRBV7-2 to TRBJ1-1; D not certain. This CDR3 is 15 amino acids long. CDR1 and CDR2 from the germline V gene are SGHTA and FQGNSA. Between the trimmed V and J ends, which lost 4 bases and 3 bases, there was a span of 15 bases. CDR3 loop: CASSSRGRSDTEAFF. Written as DNA, the CDR3 is TGTGCCAGCAGCTCACGAGGGCGCTCGGACACTGAAGCTTTCTTT.

The gene calls are TRBV7-3 and TRBJ2-3; 9 nucleotides agree with TRBD2. The CDR3 runs to 15 residues. Per the germline V gene, CDR1 is SGHTA and CDR2 is FQGTGA. V was pared by 2 bases and J by 4 bases, with 4 bases of the junction left unmatched. Here the CDR3 reads CASSLGGGAADTQYF. The CDR3 nucleotides read TGTGCCAGCAGCTTAGGCGGGGGGGCCGCAGATACGCAGTATTTT.

This clone was counted once. The chain joins TRBV25-1 to TRBJ2-1, with D hard to call. Per germline, CDR1 MGHDK and CDR2 SYGVNS. The CDR3 is made up of 12 amino acids. V gave up 11 bases and J gave up 0 bases, with 8 bases separating them. In DNA, the CDR3 is TGTGCCGCCGGGTCCTCCTACAATGAGCAGTTCTTC. Translated: CAAGSSYNEQFF.

This clone was recorded once. The V call is TRBV11-3, the J call TRBJ2-2; 15 bases map to TRBD2. This CDR3 is 20 amino acids long. Germline CDR1 and CDR2: SGHNT and YENEEA. Trimming cost V 4 bases and J 0 bases; bases outside gene matches: 9. The chain's CDR3 is CASSSGHGTSGRTNTGELFF. The DNA of the CDR3 is TGTGCCAGCAGCTCCGGTCACGGGACTAGCGGGAGGACGAACACCGGGGAGCTGTTTTTT.

The rearrangement links TRBV13 to TRBJ1-2; 7 bases are shared with TRBD1. The CDR3 runs to 16 residues. J lost 2 bases, V lost 3 bases, and 9 bases had no gene match. Germline CDR1 and CDR2: PRHDT and FYEKMQ (reference sequence). The CDR3 here is CASSFGTGDTNYGYTF. The CDR3 DNA is TGTGCCAGCAGCTTTGGTACAGGGGATACCAACTATGGCTACACCTTC.

The chain joins TRBV7-9 to TRBJ2-2, with 8 bases matching TRBD2. CDR1 is SEHNR and CDR2 is FQNEAQ in the germline V gene (reference sequence). V gave up 2 bases and J gave up 3 bases; unmatched junction bases: 5. The CDR3 consists of 16 residues. Here the CDR3 DNA reads TGTGCCAGCAGCTTACCGACTAGCGTTGACACCGGGGAGCTGTTTTTT. This gives the protein CASSLPTSVDTGELFF.

This sequence joins TRBV15 and TRBJ2-3; a possible D gene is TRBD1 (5 bases). V dropped 3 bases and J dropped 3 bases, with 10 bases sitting between them. Germline values: CDR1 LNHNV, CDR2 YYDKDF (reference sequence). The CDR3 spans 14 residues. CDR3 residues: CATSRGRGTDTQYF. The CDR3 coding sequence is TGTGCCACCAGCAGGGGTAGGGGTACAGATACGCAGTATTTT.

The V gene is TRBV7-9, the J gene TRBJ2-3; weak D call: TRBD2 (6 bases). The CDR3 is 15 residues long. The V end was cut by 5 bases, the J end by 4 bases, with 16 bases between. Per germline, CDR1 SEHNR and CDR2 FQNEAQ (reference sequence). CDR3 sequence: CASSLGGAAADTQYF. CDR3 coding DNA: TGTGCCAGCAGCCTCGGCGGGGCAGCGGCAGATACGCAGTATTTT.

V usage is TRBV5-4 and J usage is TRBJ2-1; 9 nucleotides agree with TRBD2. The CDR3 runs 16 residues. Germline V lookup: CDR1 SGHNT, CDR2 YYREEE (reference sequence). J gave up 4 bases and V 4 bases, and 9 bases lay outside the gene matches. The CDR3 DNA follows: TGTGCCAGCAGCGACCCGGCTAGCGGGAAATACAATGAGCAGTTCTTC. It encodes CASSDPASGKYNEQFF. Looking up the rest from reference TRBV5-4 and TRBJ2-1 gives the full variable domain: ETGVTQSPTHLIKTRGQQVTLRCSSQSGHNTVSWYQQALGQGPQFIFQYYREEENGRGNFPPRFSGLQFPNYSSELNVNALELDDSALYLCASSDPASGKYNEQFFGPGTRLTVL.

In DNA, the CDR3 is TGTGCCAGTGCCGGGTCGGAGCGGATAGGTGGCTACACCTTC. This translates into CASAGSERIGGYTF. The gene calls are TRBV6-5 and TRBJ1-2; D remains ambiguous. Germline V gene lookup returns CDR1 MNHEY and CDR2 SVGAGI. V shed 9 bases and J shed 7 bases, with 21 bases lying between them. This CDR3 has 14 residues.

This clone was seen more than once but under ten times. The CDR3 DNA reads TGCAGCGGGGGGGAACTTGGCCCGACCAGAAACATTCAGTACTTC. This gives the protein CSGGELGPTRNIQYF. This chain uses TRBV29-1 with TRBJ2-4; the D gene is possibly TRBD2 (6 bases). Trimming pared 7 bases from V and 6 bases from J, leaving 22 bases between. Looked up from germline, CDR1 is SQVTM and CDR2 is ANQGSEA. This CDR3 has 15 residues. Combining the CDR3 with reference TRBV29-1 and TRBJ2-4 gives the whole variable domain SAVISQKPSRDICQRGTSLTIQCQVDSQVTMMFWYRQQPGQSLTLIATANQGSEATYESGFVIDKFPISRPNLTFSTLTVSNMSPEDSSIYLCSGGELGPTRNIQYFGAGTRLSVL.